The 9 T cell receptor beta chains reported below all come from one sample, sequenced in a study of T cell responses to AZD1222 COVID-19 vaccine. Sequenced by immunoSEQ multiplex PCR; TCRdb stores in-frame clones only, minus some. The sample includes 20,000 to 25,000 clones, roughly 80% of them seen just once. The sequences come from peripheral blood, collected on day 0 of AZD1222 vaccination. All receptors derive from an adult in good health.

The rearrangement joins TRBV28 to TRBJ2-2; 9 bases match TRBD1. Germline V gene data show CDR1 as MDHEN and CDR2 as SYDVKM. This CDR3 contains 17 residues. Trimming cost V 4 bases and J 3 bases; bases outside gene matches: 9. CDR3 bases: TGTGCCAGCAGTTCATCCGGGACAGGGATACACACCGGGGAGCTGTTTTTT. It encodes CASSSSGTGIHTGELFF.

CDR3 sequence (DNA): TGTGCCAGCAGCTTGTGGGGTGATACGCAGTATTTT. Residues: CASSLWGDTQYF. V is TRBV5-6 and J is TRBJ2-3, with D uncertain. Deletions cut 1 base from V and 6 bases from J, with 6 bases between. CDR1 is SGHDT and CDR2 is YYEEEE in the germline V gene. The length of the CDR3 is 12 residues.

This clone was found once. The chain has TRBV7-6 and TRBJ2-5, with D unresolved. CDR1 is SGHVS and CDR2 is FNYEAQ in the germline V gene. CDR3 length equals 13 residues. Trimming cost V 5 bases and J 2 bases, with 9 bases left between them. In nucleotides, the CDR3 is TGTGCCAGCAGCCACGGGCGTCAAGAGACCCAGTACTTC. As protein: CASSHGRQETQYF.

V is TRBV6-2 or TRBV6-3 and J is TRBJ1-6; D perhaps matches TRBD1 (6 bases). The ends were cut back, 2 bases at V and 7 bases at J, with 12 bases in the middle. CDR3 length equals 15 residues. Germline CDR1 is MNHEY and CDR2 is SVGEGT. CDR3 loop: CASSYVGQENSPLHF. In DNA form, the CDR3 reads TGTGCCAGCAGTTACGTGGGACAAGAAAATTCACCCCTCCACTTT.

The V call is TRBV6-1, the J call TRBJ2-3; 7 bases map to TRBD2. There are 15 residues in the CDR3. The germline CDR1 and CDR2 sequences are MNHNS and SASEGT. Trimming cost V 1 base and J 3 bases; bases outside gene matches: 4. CDR3 DNA sequence: TGTGCCAGCAGTGAAGGTTGGGGGGGAACAGATACGCAGTATTTT. Translation: CASSEGWGGTDTQYF.

V is TRBV2 and J is TRBJ2-1; 11 positions match TRBD1. The CDR3 consists of 14 residues. CDR1 SNHLY and CDR2 FYNNEI come from the germline V gene. The trim removed 5 bases at V and 8 bases at J, leaving 5 bases unmatched. The CDR3 here is CASSSGTGGYEQFF. In DNA, the CDR3 is TGTGCCAGCAGTTCCGGGACAGGGGGATATGAGCAGTTCTTC.

The chain recombines TRBV28 with TRBJ2-3; 10 bases map to TRBD2. J gave up 4 bases and V 8 bases, and 12 bases lay outside the gene matches. From germline, CDR1 is MDHEN and CDR2 SYDVKM. There are 16 residues in the CDR3. CDR3 coding DNA: TGTGCCAGCGGGAAAAGCGGGAGGGCCAAATCAGATACGCAGTATTTT. This gives the protein CASGKSGRAKSDTQYF.

This clone occurred a few times. The chain recombines TRBV7-9 with TRBJ1-1; 8 positions match TRBD1. The V gene's germline CDR1 is SEHNR and CDR2 FQNEAQ (reference sequence). The CDR3 covers 15 residues. Trimming at V came to 5 bases and at J to 1 base, leaving 6 bases not matched to a gene. This CDR3 reads CASSHGQGENTEAFF. CDR3 DNA: TGTGCCAGCAGCCACGGACAGGGCGAGAACACTGAAGCTTTCTTT.

V usage is TRBV7-8 and J usage is TRBJ2-1; 10 bases are a match to TRBD2. Germline CDR1 and CDR2: SGHVS and FQNEAQ. The CDR3 consists of 20 residues. Trimming cost V 1 base and J 4 bases; bases outside gene matches: 16. The CDR3 reads CASSLGYSGSRLAGYNEQFF. CDR3 bases: TGTGCCAGCAGCTTAGGTTATAGTGGGAGCAGACTAGCGGGTTACAATGAGCAGTTCTTC.